What follows are 10 T cell receptor beta chains derived from one specimen sequenced in a study of tumor-infiltrating lymphocytes in primary liver carcinoma. Unsorted whole blood yielded blood RNA, and germline DNA was extracted as well. A constant-region primer served to make TCR beta cDNA from around 540 ng total RNA. For TCR beta, libraries were produced by three nested multiplex PCR rounds using slightly modified ARM-PCR. A C-beta reverse primer and TRBV1-TRBV30 forward primers served in each of the first two PCR rounds, at roughly 10 cycles apiece. TCRdb analysed the multiplex PCR reads with MiXCR anew, one entry per CDR3 protein. The data hold about 320,000 distinct CDR3 sequences, with around three fifths observed a single time. The material sequenced was peripheral blood. The receptors come from a middle-aged man with primary liver carcinoma and hepatitis B virus infection.

On this clonotype itself: Possible read error: a much larger clone is one base away. This rearrangement joins TRBV6-2 or TRBV6-3 to TRBJ1-1, with TRBD1 as a possible D gene (5 bases). V was trimmed by 6 bases and J by 12 bases, leaving 20 bases between them. The CDR3 covers 13 residues. Germline CDR1 and CDR2: MNHEY and SVGEGT. The CDR3 DNA follows: TGTGCCAGCAGACGCCCTGAGGGGCGAGAATCTTTCTTT. Protein product: CASRRPEGRESFF.

This clonotype has only one observation. This rearrangement joins TRBV5-1 to TRBJ2-3; D could derive from TRBD1 or TRBD2 (5 bases each). This CDR3 contains 16 residues. The V and J ends lost 4 bases and 0 bases respectively, with 15 bases between them. The germline V gene encodes CDR1 SGHRS and CDR2 YFSETQ. CDR3 region: CASSPGIGVSTDTQYF. DNA for the CDR3: TGCGCCAGCAGCCCCGGGATAGGGGTGAGCACAGATACGCAGTATTTT.

As to this clonotype: This may stem from a read error, because a much larger clone lies one nucleotide away. The chain links TRBV4-2 to TRBJ1-1; TRBD1 might be the D (6 bases). CDR1 is LGHNA, CDR2 YNFKEQ, per germline. CDR3 length: 14 residues. CDR3 nucleotides: TGTGCCAGCAGCAAGGCTGGACAGTCGACTGAAACTTTCTTT. Its translation is CASSKAGQSTETFF.

As concerns this clonotype: Germline is not matched at one junction end, which may reflect a read error. This chain links TRBV4-3 with TRBJ2-2; the match to TRBD2 covers 9 bases. This CDR3 comprises 17 residues. CDR1 is LGHNA, CDR2 YSLEER, per germline. The DNA for the CDR3 is TGCGCCAGCAGCCTGGGACCAGCGGGAGGTTCCACCGGGGAGTTGTTTTTT. Translation gives CASSLGPAGGSTGELFF.

The chain joins TRBV7-9 to TRBJ2-5, with D perhaps matching TRBD2 (7 bases). Germline V CDR1 and CDR2: SEHNR, FQNEAQ (reference sequence). V dropped 0 bases and J dropped 5 bases, with 16 bases sitting between them. CDR3 length equals 16 residues. The CDR3 protein is CASSLARTAGGETQYF. CDR3 bases: TGTGCCAGCAGCTTAGCGCGGACAGCCGGGGGGGAGACCCAGTACTTC. The complete variable domain, with remaining parts taken from reference TRBV7-9 and TRBJ2-5, reads DTGVSQNPRHKITKRGQNVTFRCDPISEHNRLYWYRQTLGQGPEFLTYFQNEAQLEKSRLLSDRFSAERPKGSFSTLEIQRTEQGDSAMYLCASSLARTAGGETQYFGPGTRLLVL.

This clonotype was observed once. A read error may produce the germline difference seen at one junction end. The chain couples TRBV11-2 to TRBJ2-7; D may be TRBD1 (5 bases). The CDR3 covers 13 residues. Germline V gives CDR1 SGHAT, CDR2 FQNNGV. The CDR3 loop is CVSSPRTSYEQYF. The CDR3 DNA reads TGTGTCAGCAGCCCAAGGACAAGCTACGAGCAGTACTTC.

The chain recombines TRBV15 with TRBJ2-5, with D perhaps TRBD1 (6 bases). V was trimmed by 0 bases and J by 2 bases, leaving 10 bases between them. CDR3 length equals 15 residues. The germline V gene encodes CDR1 LNHNV and CDR2 YYDKDF (reference sequence). CDR3 loop: CATSRDMDRQETQYF. The CDR3 DNA follows: TGTGCCACCAGCAGAGACATGGACAGACAAGAGACCCAGTACTTC.

The table lists this clonotype with many counts. V is TRBV6-6 and J is TRBJ1-6, with D unresolved. Trimming shortened V by 7 bases and J by 2 bases, and 9 bases separated the two germline ends. Germline V gene data show CDR1 as MNHNY and CDR2 as SVGAGI (reference sequence). This CDR3 contains 14 residues. The CDR3 reads CASIMDTYNSPLHF. CDR3 nucleotide sequence: TGTGCCAGCATTATGGATACCTATAATTCACCCCTCCACTTT.

About this clonotype: The CDR3 does not close with the conserved phenylalanine or tryptophan, likely indicating a read error. The chain carries TRBV12-3 or TRBV12-4 and TRBJ1-2; 7 nucleotides match TRBD1. The trim removed 4 bases at V and 5 bases at J, leaving 4 bases unmatched. The CDR3 contains 13 residues. The CDR3 DNA follows: TGTGCCAGCAGTTCGGCAGGGGGGTATGGCTACACCGTC. Its protein is CASSSAGGYGYTV.

A note on this clonotype: Mismatch with germline at one junction end may stem from a read error. V gene TRBV5-4 combines with J gene TRBJ2-7; 7 nucleotides line up with TRBD1. Germline V gene sequence: CDR1 SGHNT, CDR2 YYREEE (reference sequence). The CDR3 sequence is 15 residues long. CDR3 nucleotide sequence: TGTGCCAGCAGCTTGGACAGGGGAAATAGCTACGAGCAGTGCTTC. This gives the protein CASSLDRGNSYEQCF.